This record looks at one TCR beta chain sequence and its context. Its cognate antigen is unknown. The data were taken from a study of post-analysis software for immune sequencing data. About the study: Clinical courses comprised relapsing-remitting, secondary progressive and progressive-relapsing multiple sclerosis.

The TCR beta cDNA libraries carried unique molecular identifiers. Each CDR3 protein is one row after TCRdb ran MiXCR on the PCR reads. The sample holds hundreds of thousands of distinct CDR3 sequences; approximately 50% are singletons and the top ten take 4% to 5.5%. The CDR3 loop spans 13 amino acids. Losses at the gene ends were 4 bases for V and 4 bases for J; bases not matched to a gene: 0. Germline V gene lookup returns CDR1 SQVTM and CDR2 ANQGSEA. Study-wide points: Elevated frequency relative to controls characterized about 5 TRBV segments in patients, TRBV5-6, TRBV5-1 and TRBV20-1 among them. When compared against controls, multiple sclerosis patients showed significantly lower normalized Chao1 diversity. Strong co-clustering by F measure was evident for samples that had been prepared in the same batch.

The sequence derives from a girl between 5 and 17 years old with multiple sclerosis. Sequencing was carried out using blood. The rearrangement joins TRBV29-1 to TRBJ2-1, with 11 positions matching TRBD2. The CDR3: CSVGTSGYNEQFF. The CDR3 DNA reads as TGCAGCGTTGGGACTAGCGGGTACAATGAGCAGTTCTTC.